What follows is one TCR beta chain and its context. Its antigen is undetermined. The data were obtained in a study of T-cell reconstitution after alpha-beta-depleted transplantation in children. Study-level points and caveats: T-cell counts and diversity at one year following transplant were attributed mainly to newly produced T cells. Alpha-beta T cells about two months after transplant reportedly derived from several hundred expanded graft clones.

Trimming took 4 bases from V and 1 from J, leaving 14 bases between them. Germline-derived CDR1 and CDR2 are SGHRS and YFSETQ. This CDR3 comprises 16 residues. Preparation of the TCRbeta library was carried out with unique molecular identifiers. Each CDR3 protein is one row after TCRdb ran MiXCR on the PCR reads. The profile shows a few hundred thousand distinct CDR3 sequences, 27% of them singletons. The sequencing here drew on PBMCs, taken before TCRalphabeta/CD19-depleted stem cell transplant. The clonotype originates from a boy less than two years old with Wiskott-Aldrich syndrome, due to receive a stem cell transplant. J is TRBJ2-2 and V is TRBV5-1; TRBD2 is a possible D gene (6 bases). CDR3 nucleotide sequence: TGCGCCAGCAGCCTCATCGGGGGAGGGAACACCGGGGAGCTGTTTTTT. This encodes CASSLIGGGNTGELFF. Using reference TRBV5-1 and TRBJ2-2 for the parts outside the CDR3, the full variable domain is KAGVTQTPRYLIKTRGQQVTLSCSPISGHRSVSWYQQTPGQGLQFLFEYFSETQRNKGNFPGRFSGRQFSNSRSEMNVSTLELGDSALYLCASSLIGGGNTGELFFGEGSRLTVL.